This T cell receptor (beta chain) appears in the sequencing data of a study of post-analysis software for immune sequencing data. Study as a whole: The study covered relapsing-remitting, secondary progressive and progressive-relapsing courses of multiple sclerosis.

This clonotype was detected a few times. What it recognizes is unknown. In germline, CDR1 is LGHNA, CDR2 YNFKEQ. There are 16 residues in the CDR3. Trimming removed 6 bases from V and 0 bases from J, with 16 bases in between. Study-wide results and caveats: Relative to controls, patients had about five TRBV segments at higher frequency, with TRBV5-6, TRBV5-1 and TRBV20-1 among these.

Unique molecular identifiers were carried by the TCR beta cDNA libraries. Each CDR3 protein gets one entry after TCRdb re-called the PCR reads with MiXCR. The sample shows a few hundred thousand distinct CDR3 sequences, around 34% of them seen only once. The rearrangement uses TRBV4-2 and TRBJ2-3, with a weak D call TRBD1 (6 bases). Sample: blood. This TCR derives from a girl aged 2 to 17 with multiple sclerosis. The CDR3: CASRDSQGSSTDTQYF. Here the CDR3 DNA reads TGTGCCAGCAGGGACAGCCAGGGCAGTAGCACAGATACGCAGTATTTT.